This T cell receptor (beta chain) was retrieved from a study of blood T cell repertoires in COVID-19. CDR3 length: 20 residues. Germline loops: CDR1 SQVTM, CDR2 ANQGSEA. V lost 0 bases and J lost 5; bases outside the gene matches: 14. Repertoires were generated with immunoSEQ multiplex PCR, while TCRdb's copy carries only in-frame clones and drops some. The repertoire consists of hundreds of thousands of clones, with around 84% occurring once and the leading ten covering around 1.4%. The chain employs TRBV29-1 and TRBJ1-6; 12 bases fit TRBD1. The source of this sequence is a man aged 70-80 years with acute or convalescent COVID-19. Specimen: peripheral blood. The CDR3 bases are TGCAGCGTTGAAGAAGGAAGGGACAGGGGGCACAACCCCCATAATTCACCCCTCCACTTT. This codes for CSVEEGRDRGHNPHNSPLHF.